These T cell receptor beta chains were read from a single sample in a study of T cells in Graves' hyperthyroidism and ophthalmopathy. TCRdb used MiXCR to reprocess the multiplex PCR reads, holding one entry per CDR3 protein. The table includes 600,000 to 850,000 distinct CDR3 sequences, under 20% detected once. Sequencing was carried out using blood. The receptors were sampled from a woman in her forties or fifties with Graves' hyperthyroidism that later progressed to Graves' ophthalmopathy. The conserved cysteine and the conserved F or W are not part of the CDR3 here. The order of the fields is J gene, V gene, CDR3 protein.

>TRBJ2-3|TRBV11-1
ASSQRPLSGGVTDTQY
>TRBJ1-1|TRBV4-1
ASSQPRTGFIQAF
>TRBJ2-5|TRBV6-2/TRBV6-3
ASRRASLWETQY
>TRBJ2-3|TRBV5-1
ASSMGRHNTDTQY
>TRBJ1-4|TRBV5-1
ASSFTDRGQLF
>TRBJ2-1|TRBV9
ASSEGPLYNEQF
>TRBJ2-5|TRBV12-3/TRBV12-4
ASSPGVGETQY
>TRBJ1-1|TRBV12-3/TRBV12-4
ASSLTGAGGTEAF
>TRBJ1-2|TRBV11-2
ASSPLFWQDNYGYT
>TRBJ1-2|TRBV12-3/TRBV12-4
ATLEGGANYGYT
>TRBJ2-7|TRBV4-2
ASSLARSRGGYEQY
>TRBJ1-1|TRBV3-1
ASSQVANTEAF
>TRBJ2-7|TRBV19
ASSFRDRGYEQY
>TRBJ2-1|TRBV12-5
ASETKGSNEQF
>TRBJ2-1|TRBV27
ASSLLRDHEQF
>TRBJ2-2|TRBV12-3/TRBV12-4
ASSPHRSGAVF
>TRBJ1-1|TRBV5-1
ASSFLDSPAF
>TRBJ1-1|TRBV11-2
ASSLGGTGWTEAF
>TRBJ1-5|TRBV6-1
ASLWGSTLNQPQH
>TRBJ1-5|TRBV11-2
ASSPQGAKQPQH
>TRBJ1-3|TRBV6-2/TRBV6-3
ASSYRPRNSGNTIY
>TRBJ2-7|TRBV11-2
ASSLLGETNYEQY
>TRBJ2-5|TRBV27
ASLPGQGRGETQY